This is a list of T cell receptor beta chains from one sample in a study of blood T cell repertoires in COVID-19. The assay was immunoSEQ multiplex PCR, and TCRdb's table has in-frame clones only and misses some. Of 300,000 to 400,000 clones detected, roughly 88% appear once; the ten largest clones hold 0.95% to 1%. The source material was PBMCs or T cells enriched from blood (not recorded which). Source of these receptors: a woman younger than 45 with acute COVID-19. CDR3s leave out the opening cysteine and the closing phenylalanine or tryptophan. The order of the fields is V gene, J gene, CDR3 protein.

TRBV15,TRBJ2-7,ATSRDGTGGEQY
TRBV5-1,TRBJ2-7,ASSLGQYEQY
TRBV19,TRBJ1-6,ASSIPPGQGPYNSPLH
TRBV30,TRBJ1-4,AWSDGQGNEKLF
TRBV2,TRBJ2-5,ASSDTGVQTQY
TRBV10-3,TRBJ2-7,ASADSYEQY
TRBV5-1,TRBJ2-3,ASSLAGTGQTDTQY
TRBV18,TRBJ2-5,ASSWTVEETQY
TRBV7-9,TRBJ1-5,ASSPLDKTGGDQPQH
TRBV5-1,TRBJ2-5,ATSPGAGGETQY
TRBV5-4,TRBJ2-1,ASSLTGRSYNEQF
TRBV10-1,TRBJ1-4,ASSAGYNERVF
TRBV27,TRBJ1-1,ASSLGLASGAF
TRBV6-5,TRBJ2-1,ASSWTSGGALNEQF
TRBV29-1,TRBJ2-3,SVRRTDTQY
TRBV19,TRBJ1-5,ASSIPEEGHQPQH